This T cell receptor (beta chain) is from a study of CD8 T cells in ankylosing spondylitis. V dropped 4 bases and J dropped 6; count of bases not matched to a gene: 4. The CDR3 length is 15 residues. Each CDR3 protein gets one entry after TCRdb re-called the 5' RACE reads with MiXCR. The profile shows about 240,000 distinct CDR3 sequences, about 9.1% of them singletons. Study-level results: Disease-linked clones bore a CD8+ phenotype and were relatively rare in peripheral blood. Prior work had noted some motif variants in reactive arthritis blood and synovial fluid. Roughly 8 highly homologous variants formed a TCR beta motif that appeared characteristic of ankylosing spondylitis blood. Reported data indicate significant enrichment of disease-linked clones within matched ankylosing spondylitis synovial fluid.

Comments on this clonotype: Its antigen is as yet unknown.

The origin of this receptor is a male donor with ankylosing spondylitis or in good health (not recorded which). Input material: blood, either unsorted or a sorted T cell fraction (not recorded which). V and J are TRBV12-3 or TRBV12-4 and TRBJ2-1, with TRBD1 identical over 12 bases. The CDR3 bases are TGTGCCAGCAGTTCCGGGACAGGGGGCCCCAATGAGCAGTTCTTC. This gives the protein CASSSGTGGPNEQFF.